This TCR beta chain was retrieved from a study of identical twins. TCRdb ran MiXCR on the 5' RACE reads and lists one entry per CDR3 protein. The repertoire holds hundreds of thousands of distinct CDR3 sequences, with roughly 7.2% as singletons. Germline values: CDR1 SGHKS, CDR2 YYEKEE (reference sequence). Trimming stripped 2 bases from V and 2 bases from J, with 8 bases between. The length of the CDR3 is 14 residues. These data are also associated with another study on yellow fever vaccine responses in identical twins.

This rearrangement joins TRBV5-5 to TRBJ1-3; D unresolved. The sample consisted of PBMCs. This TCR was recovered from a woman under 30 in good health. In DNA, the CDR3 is TGTGCCAGCAGCTTCCGGGAAGCTGGAAACACCATATATTTT. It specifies CASSFREAGNTIYF.